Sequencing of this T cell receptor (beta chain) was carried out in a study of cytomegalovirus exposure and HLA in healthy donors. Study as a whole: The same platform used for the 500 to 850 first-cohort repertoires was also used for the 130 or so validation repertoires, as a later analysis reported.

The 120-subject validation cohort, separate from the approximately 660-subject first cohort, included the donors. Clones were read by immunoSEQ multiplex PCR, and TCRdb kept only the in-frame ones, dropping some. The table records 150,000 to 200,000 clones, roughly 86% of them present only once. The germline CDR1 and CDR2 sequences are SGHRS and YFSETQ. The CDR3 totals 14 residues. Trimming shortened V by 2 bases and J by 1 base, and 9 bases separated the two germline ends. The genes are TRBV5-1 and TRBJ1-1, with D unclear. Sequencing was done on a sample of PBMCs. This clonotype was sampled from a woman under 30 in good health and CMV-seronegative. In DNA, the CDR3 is TGCGCCAGCAGCTTCAGTCGGGGGAACACTGAAGCTTTCTTT. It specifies CASSFSRGNTEAFF.